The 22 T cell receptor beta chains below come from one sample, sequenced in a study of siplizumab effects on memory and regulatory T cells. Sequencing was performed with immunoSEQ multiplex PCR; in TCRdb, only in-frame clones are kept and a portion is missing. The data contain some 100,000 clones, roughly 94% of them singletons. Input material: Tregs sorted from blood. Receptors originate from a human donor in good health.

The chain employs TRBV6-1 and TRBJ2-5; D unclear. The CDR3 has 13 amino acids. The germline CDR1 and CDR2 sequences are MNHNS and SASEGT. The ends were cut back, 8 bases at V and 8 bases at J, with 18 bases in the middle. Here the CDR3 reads CASRVSAVGTQYF. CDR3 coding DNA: TGTGCCAGCCGAGTCTCCGCCGTGGGCACCCAGTACTTC.

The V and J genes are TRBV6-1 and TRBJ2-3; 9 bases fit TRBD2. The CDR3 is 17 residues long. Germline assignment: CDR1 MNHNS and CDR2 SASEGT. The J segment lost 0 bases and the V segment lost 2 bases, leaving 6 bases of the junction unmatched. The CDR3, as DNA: TGTGCCAGCAGTGAACCGACTAGCGGACTAAGCACAGATACGCAGTATTTT. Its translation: CASSEPTSGLSTDTQYF.

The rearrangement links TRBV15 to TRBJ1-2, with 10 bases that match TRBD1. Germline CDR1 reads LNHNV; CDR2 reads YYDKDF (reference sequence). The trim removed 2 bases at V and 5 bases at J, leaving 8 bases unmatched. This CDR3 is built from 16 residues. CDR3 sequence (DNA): TGTGCCACCAGCAGACGACAGGGGGCTTCCACGTATGGCTACACCTTC. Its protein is CATSRRQGASTYGYTF.

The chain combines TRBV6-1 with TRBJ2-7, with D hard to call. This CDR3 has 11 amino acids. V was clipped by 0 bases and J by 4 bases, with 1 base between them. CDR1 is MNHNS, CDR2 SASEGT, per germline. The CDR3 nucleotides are TGTGCCAGCAGTGAAGCGTACGAGCAGTACTTC. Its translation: CASSEAYEQYF.

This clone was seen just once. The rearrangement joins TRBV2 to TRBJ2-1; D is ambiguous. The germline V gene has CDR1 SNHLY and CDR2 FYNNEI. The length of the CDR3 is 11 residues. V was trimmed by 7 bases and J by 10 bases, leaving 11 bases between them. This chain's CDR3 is CASTPEREQFF. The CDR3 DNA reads TGTGCCAGCACCCCGGAGCGCGAGCAGTTCTTC.

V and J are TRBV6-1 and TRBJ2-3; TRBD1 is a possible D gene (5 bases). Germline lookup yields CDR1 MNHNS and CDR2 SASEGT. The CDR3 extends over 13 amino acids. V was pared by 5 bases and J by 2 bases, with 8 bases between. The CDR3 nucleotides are TGTGCCAGCAGTCTACAGGACACAGATACGCAGTATTTT. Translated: CASSLQDTDTQYF.

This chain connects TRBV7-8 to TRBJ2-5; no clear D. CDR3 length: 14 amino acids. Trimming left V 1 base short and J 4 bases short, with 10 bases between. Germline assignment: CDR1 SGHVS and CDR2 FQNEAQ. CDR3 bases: TGTGCCAGCAGCTTAGGGGCTTCGGGAGAGACCCAGTACTTC. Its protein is CASSLGASGETQYF.

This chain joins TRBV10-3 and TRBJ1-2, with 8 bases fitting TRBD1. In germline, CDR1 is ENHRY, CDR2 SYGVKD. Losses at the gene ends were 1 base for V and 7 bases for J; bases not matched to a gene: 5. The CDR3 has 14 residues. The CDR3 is CAISELGQGAGYTF. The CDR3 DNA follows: TGTGCCATCAGTGAGTTGGGCCAGGGGGCTGGCTACACCTTC.

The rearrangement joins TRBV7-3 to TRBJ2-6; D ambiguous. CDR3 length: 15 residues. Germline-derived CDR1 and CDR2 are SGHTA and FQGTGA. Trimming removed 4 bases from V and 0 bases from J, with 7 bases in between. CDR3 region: CASSSSPSGANVLTF. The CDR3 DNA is TGTGCCAGCAGCTCTTCCCCCTCTGGGGCCAACGTCCTGACTTTC. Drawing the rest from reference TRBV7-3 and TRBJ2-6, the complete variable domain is GAGVSQTPSNKVTEKGKYVELRCDPISGHTALYWYRQSLGQGPEFLIYFQGTGAADDSGLPNDRFFAVRPEGSVSTLKIQRTERGDSAVYLCASSSSPSGANVLTFGAGSRLTVL.

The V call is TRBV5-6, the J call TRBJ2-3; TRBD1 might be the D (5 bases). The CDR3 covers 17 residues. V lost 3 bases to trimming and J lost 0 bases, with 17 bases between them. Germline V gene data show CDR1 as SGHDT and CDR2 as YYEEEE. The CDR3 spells CASSSLAQASSTDTQYF. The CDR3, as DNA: TGTGCCAGCAGCTCTCTTGCACAGGCTTCTAGCACAGATACGCAGTATTTT.

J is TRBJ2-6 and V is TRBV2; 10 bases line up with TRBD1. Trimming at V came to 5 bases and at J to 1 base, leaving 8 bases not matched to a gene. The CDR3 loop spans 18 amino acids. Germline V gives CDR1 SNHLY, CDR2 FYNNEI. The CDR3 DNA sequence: TGTGCCAGCAGTTTGACCGGGACAGGGGTTTCTGGGGCCAACGTCCTGACTTTC. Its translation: CASSLTGTGVSGANVLTF.

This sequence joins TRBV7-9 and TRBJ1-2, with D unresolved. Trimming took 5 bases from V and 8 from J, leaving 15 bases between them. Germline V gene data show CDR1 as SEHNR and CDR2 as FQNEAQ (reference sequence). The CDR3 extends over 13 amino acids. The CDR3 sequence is CASSQPPHQGYTF. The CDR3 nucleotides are TGTGCCAGCAGCCAACCCCCCCATCAGGGCTACACCTTC.

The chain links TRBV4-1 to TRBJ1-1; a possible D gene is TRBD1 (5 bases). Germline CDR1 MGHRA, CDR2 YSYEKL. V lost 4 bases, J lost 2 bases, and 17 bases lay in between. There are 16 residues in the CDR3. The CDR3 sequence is CASSPLGPGVNTEAFF. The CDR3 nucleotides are TGCGCCAGCAGCCCCCTGGGGCCAGGCGTCAACACTGAAGCTTTCTTT.

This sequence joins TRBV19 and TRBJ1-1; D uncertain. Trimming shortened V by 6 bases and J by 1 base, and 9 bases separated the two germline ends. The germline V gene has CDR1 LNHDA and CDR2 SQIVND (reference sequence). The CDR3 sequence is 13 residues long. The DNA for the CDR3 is TGTGCCAGTAGCCGCGGGCGGAACACTGAAGCTTTCTTT. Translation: CASSRGRNTEAFF.

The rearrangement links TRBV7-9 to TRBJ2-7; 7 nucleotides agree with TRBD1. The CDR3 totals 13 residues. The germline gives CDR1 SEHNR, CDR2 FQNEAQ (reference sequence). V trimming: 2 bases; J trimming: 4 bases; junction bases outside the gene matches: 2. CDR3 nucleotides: TGTGCCAGCAGCTTACGGGACAGTTACGAGCAGTACTTC. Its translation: CASSLRDSYEQYF.

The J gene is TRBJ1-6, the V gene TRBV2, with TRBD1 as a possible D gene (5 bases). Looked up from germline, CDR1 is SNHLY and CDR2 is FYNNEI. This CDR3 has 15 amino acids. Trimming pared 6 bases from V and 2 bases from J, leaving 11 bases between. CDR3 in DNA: TGTGCCAGCAGCCCTCAGGGAACCTATAATTCACCCCTCCACTTT. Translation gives CASSPQGTYNSPLHF.

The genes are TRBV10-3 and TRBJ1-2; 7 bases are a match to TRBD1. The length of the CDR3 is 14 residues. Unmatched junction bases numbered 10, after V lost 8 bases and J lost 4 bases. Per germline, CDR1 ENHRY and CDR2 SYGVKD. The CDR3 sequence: CAIHDRASSYGYTF. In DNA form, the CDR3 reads TGTGCCATCCACGACAGGGCATCGAGCTATGGCTACACCTTC.

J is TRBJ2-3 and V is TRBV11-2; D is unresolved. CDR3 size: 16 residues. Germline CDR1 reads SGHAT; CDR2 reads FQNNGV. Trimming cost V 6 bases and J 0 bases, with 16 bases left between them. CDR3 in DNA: TGTGCCAGCAGTTACCGTTTGGCTTCTAGCACAGATACGCAGTATTTT. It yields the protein CASSYRLASSTDTQYF.

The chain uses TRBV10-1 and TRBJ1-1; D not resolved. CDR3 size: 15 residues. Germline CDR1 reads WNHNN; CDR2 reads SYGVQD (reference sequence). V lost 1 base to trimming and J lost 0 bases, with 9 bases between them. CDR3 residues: CASSELKHLNTEAFF. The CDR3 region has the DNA TGCGCCAGCAGTGAGTTAAAGCATTTGAACACTGAAGCTTTCTTT.

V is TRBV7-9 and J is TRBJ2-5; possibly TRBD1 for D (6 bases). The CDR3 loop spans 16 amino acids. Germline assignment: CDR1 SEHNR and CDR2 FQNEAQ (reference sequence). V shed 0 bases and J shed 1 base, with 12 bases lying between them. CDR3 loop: CASSLASGARQETQYF. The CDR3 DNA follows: TGTGCCAGCAGCTTAGCCTCAGGGGCCCGCCAAGAGACCCAGTACTTC.

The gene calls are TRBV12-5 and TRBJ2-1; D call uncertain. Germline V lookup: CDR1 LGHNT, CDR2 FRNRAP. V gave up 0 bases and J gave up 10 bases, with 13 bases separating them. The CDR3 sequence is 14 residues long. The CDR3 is CASGLVQLQQEQFF. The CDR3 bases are TGTGCTAGTGGTTTGGTACAATTGCAGCAGGAGCAGTTCTTC.

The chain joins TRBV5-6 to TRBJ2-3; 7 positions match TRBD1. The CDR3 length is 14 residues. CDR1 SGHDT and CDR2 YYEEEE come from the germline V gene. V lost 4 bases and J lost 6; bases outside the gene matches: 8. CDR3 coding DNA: TGTGCCAGCAGCCGACAGGGTTCGACCGATACGCAGTATTTT. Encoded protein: CASSRQGSTDTQYF.